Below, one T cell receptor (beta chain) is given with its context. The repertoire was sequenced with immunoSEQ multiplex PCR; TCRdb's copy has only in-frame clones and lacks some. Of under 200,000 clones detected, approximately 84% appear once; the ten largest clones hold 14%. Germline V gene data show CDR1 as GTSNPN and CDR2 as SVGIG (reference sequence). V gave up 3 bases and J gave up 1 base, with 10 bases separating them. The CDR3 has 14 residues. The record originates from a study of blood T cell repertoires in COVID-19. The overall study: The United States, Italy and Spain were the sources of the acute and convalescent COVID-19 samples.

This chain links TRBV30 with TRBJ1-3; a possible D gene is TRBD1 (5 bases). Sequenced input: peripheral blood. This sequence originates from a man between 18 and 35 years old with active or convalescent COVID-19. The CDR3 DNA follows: TGTGCCTGGAGGGGTGACAGATCTGGAAACACCATATATTTT. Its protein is CAWRGDRSGNTIYF.